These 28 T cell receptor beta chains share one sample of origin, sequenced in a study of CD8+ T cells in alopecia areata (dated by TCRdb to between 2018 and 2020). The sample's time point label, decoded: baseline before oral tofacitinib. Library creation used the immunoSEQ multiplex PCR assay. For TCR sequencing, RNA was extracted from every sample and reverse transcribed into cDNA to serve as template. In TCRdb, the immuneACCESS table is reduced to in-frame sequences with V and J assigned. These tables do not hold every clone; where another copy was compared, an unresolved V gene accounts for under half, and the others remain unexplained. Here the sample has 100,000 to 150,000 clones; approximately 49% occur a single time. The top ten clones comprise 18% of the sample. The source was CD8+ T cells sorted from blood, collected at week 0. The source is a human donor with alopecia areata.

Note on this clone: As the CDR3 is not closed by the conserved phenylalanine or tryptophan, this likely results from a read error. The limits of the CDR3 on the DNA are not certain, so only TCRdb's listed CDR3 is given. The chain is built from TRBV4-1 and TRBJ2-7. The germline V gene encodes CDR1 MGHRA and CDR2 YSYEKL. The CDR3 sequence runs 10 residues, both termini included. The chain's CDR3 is CASSPLTPVP.

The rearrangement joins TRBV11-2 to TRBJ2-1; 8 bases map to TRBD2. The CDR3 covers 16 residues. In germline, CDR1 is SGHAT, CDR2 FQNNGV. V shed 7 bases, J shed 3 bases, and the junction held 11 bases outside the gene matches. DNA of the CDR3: TGTGCCAGCACCACCCTGGGCGGGGGGCACTACAATGAGCAGTTCTTC. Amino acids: CASTTLGGGHYNEQFF.

CDR3 region: CATSRAPPRSLAKNIQYF. The CDR3 DNA follows: TGTGCCACCAGCAGGGCCCCCCCCAGATCCCTAGCCAAAAACATTCAGTACTTC. The chain joins TRBV15 to TRBJ2-4; the D is unclear. The germline CDR1 and CDR2 sequences are LNHNV and YYDKDF (reference sequence). V lost 3 bases to trimming and J lost 0 bases, with 18 bases between them. The CDR3 sequence is 18 residues long.

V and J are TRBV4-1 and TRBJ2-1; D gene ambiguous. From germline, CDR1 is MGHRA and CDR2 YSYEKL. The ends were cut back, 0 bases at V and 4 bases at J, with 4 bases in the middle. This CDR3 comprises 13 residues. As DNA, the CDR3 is TGCGCCAGCAGCCAAGAAGGTTACAATGAGCAGTTCTTC. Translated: CASSQEGYNEQFF.

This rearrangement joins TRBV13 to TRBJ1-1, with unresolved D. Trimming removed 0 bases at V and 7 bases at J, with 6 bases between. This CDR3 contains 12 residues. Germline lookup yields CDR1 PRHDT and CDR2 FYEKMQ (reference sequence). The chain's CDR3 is CASSLGGREAFF. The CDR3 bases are TGTGCCAGCAGCTTAGGTGGGCGTGAAGCTTTCTTT.

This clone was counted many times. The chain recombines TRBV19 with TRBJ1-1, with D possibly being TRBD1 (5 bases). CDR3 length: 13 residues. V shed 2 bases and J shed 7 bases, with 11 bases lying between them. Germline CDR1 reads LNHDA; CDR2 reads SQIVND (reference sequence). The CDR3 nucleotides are TGTGCCAGTAGTATATGGGAGGGGAATGAAGCTTTCTTT. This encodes CASSIWEGNEAFF.

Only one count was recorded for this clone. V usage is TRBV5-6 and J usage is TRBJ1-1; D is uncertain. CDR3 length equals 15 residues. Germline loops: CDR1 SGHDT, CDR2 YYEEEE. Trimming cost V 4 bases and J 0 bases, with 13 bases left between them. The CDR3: CASSTATELNTEAFF. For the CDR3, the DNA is TGTGCCAGCAGCACCGCGACGGAACTGAACACTGAAGCTTTCTTT.

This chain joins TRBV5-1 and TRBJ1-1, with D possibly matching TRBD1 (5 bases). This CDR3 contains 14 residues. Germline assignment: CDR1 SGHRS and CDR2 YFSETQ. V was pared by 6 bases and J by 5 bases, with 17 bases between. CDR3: CASTSEGIRTEAFF. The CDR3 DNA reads TGCGCCAGCACTAGTGAGGGGATAAGAACTGAAGCTTTCTTT. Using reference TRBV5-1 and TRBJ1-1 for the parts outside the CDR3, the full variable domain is KAGVTQTPRYLIKTRGQQVTLSCSPISGHRSVSWYQQTPGQGLQFLFEYFSETQRNKGNFPGRFSGRQFSNSRSEMNVSTLELGDSALYLCASTSEGIRTEAFFGQGTRLTVV.

The CDR3 bases are TGTGCCAGCAGTTACTCGAGCGGGCCAACGTCCTACGAGCAGTACTTC. Its protein is CASSYSSGPTSYEQYF. J is TRBJ2-7 and V is TRBV6-5; TRBD2 might be the D (6 bases). CDR1 and CDR2 from the germline V gene are MNHEY and SVGAGI. The CDR3 extends over 16 amino acids. The V end was cut by 0 bases, the J end by 1 base, with 13 bases between.

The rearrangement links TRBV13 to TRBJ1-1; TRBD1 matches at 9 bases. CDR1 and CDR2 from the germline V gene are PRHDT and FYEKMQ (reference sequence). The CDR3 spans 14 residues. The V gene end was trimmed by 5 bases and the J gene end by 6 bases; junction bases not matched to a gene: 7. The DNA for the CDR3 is TGTGCCAGCAGCCTTACCGGGACAGGGCCTGAAGCTTTCTTT. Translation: CASSLTGTGPEAFF.

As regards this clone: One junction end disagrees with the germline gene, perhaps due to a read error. The chain's CDR3 is CASSWGTKTGELFF. The CDR3 region has the DNA TGTGCCAGCAGCTGGGGGACGAAAACCGGGGAGCTGTTTTTT. The V call is TRBV11-2, the J call TRBJ2-2, with D possibly called TRBD1 or TRBD2 (5 bases each). This CDR3 is 14 amino acids long. Per germline, CDR1 SGHAT and CDR2 FQNNGV. The variable domain in full, with the rest retrieved from reference TRBV11-2 and TRBJ2-2, is EAGVAQSPRYKIIEKRQSVAFWCNPISGHATLYWYQQILGQGPKLLIQFQNNGVVDDSQLPKDRFSAERLKGVDSTLKIQPAKLEDSAVYLCASSWGTKTGELFFGEGSRLTVL.

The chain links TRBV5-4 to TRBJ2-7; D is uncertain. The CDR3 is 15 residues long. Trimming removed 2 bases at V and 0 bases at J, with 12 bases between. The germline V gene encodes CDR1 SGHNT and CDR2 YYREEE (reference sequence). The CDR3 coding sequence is TGTGCCAGCAGCTTCTCAGTTTCCTCCTCCTACGAGCAGTACTTC. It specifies CASSFSVSSSYEQYF.

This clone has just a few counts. CDR3 in amino acids: CASSEWEGPGNYGYTF. CDR3 bases: TGTGCCAGCAGTGAATGGGAGGGTCCGGGTAACTATGGCTACACCTTC. The rearrangement joins TRBV25-1 to TRBJ1-2, with D hard to call. Germline V lookup: CDR1 MGHDK, CDR2 SYGVNS. The V end was cut by 1 base, the J end by 1 base, with 13 bases between. This CDR3 spans 16 amino acids.

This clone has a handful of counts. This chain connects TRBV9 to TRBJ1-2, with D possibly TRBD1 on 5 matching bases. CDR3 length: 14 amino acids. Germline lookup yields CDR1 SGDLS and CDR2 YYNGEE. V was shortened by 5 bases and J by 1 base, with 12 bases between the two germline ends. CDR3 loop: CASSYGTDNYGYTF. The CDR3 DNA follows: TGTGCCAGCAGTTACGGGACGGATAACTATGGCTACACCTTC. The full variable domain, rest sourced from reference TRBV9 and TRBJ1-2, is DSGVTQTPKHLITATGQRVTLRCSPRSGDLSVYWYQQSLDQGLQFLIQYYNGEERAKGNILERFSAQQFPDLHSELNLSSLELGDSALYFCASSYGTDNYGYTFGSGTRLTVV.

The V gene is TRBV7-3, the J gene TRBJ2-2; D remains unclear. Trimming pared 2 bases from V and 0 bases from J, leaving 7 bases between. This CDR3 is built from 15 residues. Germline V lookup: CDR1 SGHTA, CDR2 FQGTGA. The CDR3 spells CASSLVRSNTGELFF. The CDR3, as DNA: TGTGCCAGCAGCTTAGTTCGCTCGAACACCGGGGAGCTGTTTTTT.

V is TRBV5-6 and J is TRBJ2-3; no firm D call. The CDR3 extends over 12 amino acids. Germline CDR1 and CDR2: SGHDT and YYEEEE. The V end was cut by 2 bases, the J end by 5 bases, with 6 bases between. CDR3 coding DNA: TGTGCCAGCAGCTTCCCAGAAGATACGCAGTATTTT. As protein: CASSFPEDTQYF.

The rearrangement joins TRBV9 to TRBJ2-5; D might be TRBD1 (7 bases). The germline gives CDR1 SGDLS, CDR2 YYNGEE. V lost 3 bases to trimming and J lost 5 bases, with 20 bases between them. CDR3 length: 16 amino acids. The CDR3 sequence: CASSAGSEGARETQYF. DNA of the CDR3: TGTGCCAGCAGCGCCGGGTCGGAGGGGGCCAGGGAGACCCAGTACTTC.

For the CDR3, the DNA is TGCGCCAGCAGCTTAACCGGGACAGGGCTCGGGGCGTTCTATGGCTACACCTTC. Its protein product is CASSLTGTGLGAFYGYTF. The V and J genes are TRBV5-1 and TRBJ1-2, with 9 bases aligning to TRBD1. This CDR3 comprises 18 residues. Trimming cost V 2 bases and J 4 bases; bases outside gene matches: 15. Germline loops: CDR1 SGHRS, CDR2 YFSETQ.

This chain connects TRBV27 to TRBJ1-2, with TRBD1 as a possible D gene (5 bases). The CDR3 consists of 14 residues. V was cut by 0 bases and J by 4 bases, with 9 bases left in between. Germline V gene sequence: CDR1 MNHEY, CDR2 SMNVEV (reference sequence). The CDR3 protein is CASSLSGTLYGYTF. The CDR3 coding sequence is TGTGCCAGCAGTTTATCAGGGACCCTCTATGGCTACACCTTC.

CDR3 DNA: TGTGCCACCAGCAGAGAAGGGCCAGGCGAAAGGGACAATGAGCAGTTCTTC. Protein: CATSREGPGERDNEQFF. The V and J genes are TRBV15 and TRBJ2-1; no definite D call. V was shortened by 0 bases and J by 5 bases, with 17 bases between the two germline ends. The germline V gene has CDR1 LNHNV and CDR2 YYDKDF (reference sequence). The CDR3 has 17 amino acids. Together with reference TRBV15 and TRBJ2-1, the CDR3 gives the full variable domain: DAMVIQNPRYQVTQFGKPVTLSCSQTLNHNVMYWYQQKSSQAPKLLFHYYDKDFNNEADTPDNFQSRRPNTSFCFLDIRSPGLGDTAMYLCATSREGPGERDNEQFFGPGTRLTVL.

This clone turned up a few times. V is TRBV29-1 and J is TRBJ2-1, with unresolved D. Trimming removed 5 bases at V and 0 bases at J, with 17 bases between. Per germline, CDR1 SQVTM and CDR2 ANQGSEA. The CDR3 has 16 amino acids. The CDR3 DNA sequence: TGCAGCGTTTTCAGTGGGCTTGAAAGCTCCTACAATGAGCAGTTCTTC. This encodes CSVFSGLESSYNEQFF.

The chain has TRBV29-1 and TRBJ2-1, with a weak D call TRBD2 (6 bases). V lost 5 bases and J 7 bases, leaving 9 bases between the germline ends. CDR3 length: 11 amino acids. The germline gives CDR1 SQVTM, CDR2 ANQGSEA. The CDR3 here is CSVPGRNEQFF. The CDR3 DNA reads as TGCAGCGTTCCAGGGAGGAATGAGCAGTTCTTC.

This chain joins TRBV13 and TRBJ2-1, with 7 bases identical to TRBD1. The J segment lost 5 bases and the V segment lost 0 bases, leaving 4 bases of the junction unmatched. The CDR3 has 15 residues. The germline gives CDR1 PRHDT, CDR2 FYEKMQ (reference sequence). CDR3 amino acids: CASSLGTGYHNEQFF. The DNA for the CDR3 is TGTGCCAGCAGCTTAGGGACAGGGTATCACAATGAGCAGTTCTTC.

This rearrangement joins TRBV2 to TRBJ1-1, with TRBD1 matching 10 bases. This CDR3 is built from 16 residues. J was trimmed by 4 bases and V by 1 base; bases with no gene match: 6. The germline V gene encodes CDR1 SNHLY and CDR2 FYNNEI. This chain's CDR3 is CASSEGTGGITTEAFF. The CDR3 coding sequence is TGTGCCAGCAGTGAAGGGACAGGGGGTATAACCACTGAAGCTTTCTTT.

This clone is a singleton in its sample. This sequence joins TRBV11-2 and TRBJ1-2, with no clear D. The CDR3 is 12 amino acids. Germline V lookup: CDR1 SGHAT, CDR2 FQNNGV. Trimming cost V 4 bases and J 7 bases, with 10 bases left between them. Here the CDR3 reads CASSSREAGYTF. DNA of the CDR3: TGTGCCAGCAGCTCCCGGGAGGCTGGCTACACCTTC.

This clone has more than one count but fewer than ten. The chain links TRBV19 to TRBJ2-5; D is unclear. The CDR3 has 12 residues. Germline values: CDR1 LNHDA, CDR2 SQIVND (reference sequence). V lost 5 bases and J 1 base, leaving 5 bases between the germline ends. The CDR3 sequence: CASSAFQETQYF. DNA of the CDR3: TGTGCCAGTAGTGCGTTCCAAGAGACCCAGTACTTC.

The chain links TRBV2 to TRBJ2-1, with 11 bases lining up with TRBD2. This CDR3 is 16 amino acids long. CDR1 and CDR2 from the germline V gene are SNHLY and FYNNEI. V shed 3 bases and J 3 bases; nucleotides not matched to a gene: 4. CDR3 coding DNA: TGTGCCAGCAGTGATGGGACTAGCGGTTTCTACAATGAGCAGTTCTTC. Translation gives CASSDGTSGFYNEQFF.

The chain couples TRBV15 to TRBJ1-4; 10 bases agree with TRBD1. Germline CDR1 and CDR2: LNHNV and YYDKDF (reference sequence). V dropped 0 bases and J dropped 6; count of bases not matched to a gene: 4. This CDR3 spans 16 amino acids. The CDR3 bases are TGTGCCACCAGCAGAGATGCCGGGACAGGGGATGAAAAACTGTTTTTT. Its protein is CATSRDAGTGDEKLFF.